This TCR beta chain was profiled in a study of shared T cell receptors in the human thymus. The CDR3 spans 17 residues. Per the germline V gene, CDR1 is LGHNA and CDR2 is YNFKEQ. Trimming removed 5 bases from V and 0 bases from J, with 17 bases in between. Generated by immunoSEQ multiplex PCR, the TCRdb table keeps only in-frame clones and is missing some. The table records hundreds of thousands of clones, just under 95% of them present only once. This chain connects TRBV4-2 to TRBJ2-1, with D maybe TRBD2 (6 bases). Sequenced: thymocytes. The sequence came from a human donor. The chain's CDR3 is CASSSGGGTSSYNEQFF. CDR3 coding DNA: TGTGCCAGCAGCTCCGGAGGAGGGACGAGCTCCTACAATGAGCAGTTCTTC.